This paragraph reports one T cell receptor (beta chain). With 10 bases removed from V and 0 bases from J, the gap between germline ends came to 10 bases. Germline loops: CDR1 MNHEY, CDR2 SVGAGI. The CDR3 sequence is 13 residues long. The authors' processing: Estimates of nucleated cell counts were drawn from the amplification of reference gene primers. Data came from immunoSEQ multiplex PCR; TCRdb stores just in-frame clones and leaves some out. That table is the source of V, J and clone size, and D and trimming were worked out from the DNA. This sample yields roughly 85,000 clones, of which roughly 88% are seen a single time; 25% to 30% belongs to the top ten. The record originates from a study of blood T cell repertoires in COVID-19. Study information: From the United States, Italy and Spain came samples of acute and convalescent COVID-19. PBMCs, B-cell-depleted T cells, or T cells were the source of the cDNA or gDNA that made up the material.

The specimen was peripheral blood. The sequence was collected from a man aged 45-65 years with active or convalescent COVID-19. V gene TRBV6-5 combines with J gene TRBJ1-3; no clear D. The DNA for the CDR3 is TGTGCCACCTCCCAGTTCTCTGGAAACACCATATATTTT. Translating it yields CATSQFSGNTIYF.